The clone carrying this TCR beta chain came up a few times. The sample originates from a study of identical twins. Trimming took 4 bases from V and 0 from J; bases not matched to a gene: 4. This CDR3 contains 15 residues. Germline V gene data show CDR1 as KGHDR and CDR2 as SFDVKD. MiXCR, applied by TCRdb to the 5' RACE reads, yields one record per CDR3 protein. The table lists roughly 540,000 distinct CDR3 sequences, less than 25% of them singletons. These sequences were also reported in another study, on T cells expressing NK-cell markers.

This rearrangement joins TRBV24-1 to TRBJ1-1; TRBD1 matches 7 bases. The TCR originated in a woman younger than 35 in good health. The sequencing input was CD4+ T cells sorted from blood. CDR3 sequence: CATSDSGTVNTEAFF. The CDR3 DNA reads as TGTGCCACCAGTGACTCCGGGACAGTGAACACTGAAGCTTTCTTT.